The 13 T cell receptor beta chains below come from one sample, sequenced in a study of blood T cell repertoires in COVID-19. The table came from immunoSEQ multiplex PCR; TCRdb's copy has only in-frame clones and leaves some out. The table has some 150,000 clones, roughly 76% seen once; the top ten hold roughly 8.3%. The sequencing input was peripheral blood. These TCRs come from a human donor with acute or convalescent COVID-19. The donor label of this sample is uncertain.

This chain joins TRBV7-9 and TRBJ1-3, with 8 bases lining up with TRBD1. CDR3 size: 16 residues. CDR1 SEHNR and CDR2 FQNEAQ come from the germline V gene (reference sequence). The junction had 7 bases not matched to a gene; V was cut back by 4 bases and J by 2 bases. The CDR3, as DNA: TGTGCCAGCAGCTCGAGAGGACAGGGAACTGGAAACACCATATATTTT. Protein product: CASSSRGQGTGNTIYF.

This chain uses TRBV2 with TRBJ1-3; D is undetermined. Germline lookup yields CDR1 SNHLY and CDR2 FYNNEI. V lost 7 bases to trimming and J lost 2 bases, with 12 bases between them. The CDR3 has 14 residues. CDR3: CASTRQEAGNTIYF. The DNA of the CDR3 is TGTGCCAGCACAAGGCAGGAGGCTGGAAACACCATATATTTT. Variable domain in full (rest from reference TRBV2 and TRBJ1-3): EPEVTQTPSHQVTQMGQEVILRCVPISNHLYFYWYRQILGQKVEFLVSFYNNEISEKSEIFDDQFSVERPDGSNFTLKIRSTKLEDSAMYFCASTRQEAGNTIYFGEGSWLTVV.

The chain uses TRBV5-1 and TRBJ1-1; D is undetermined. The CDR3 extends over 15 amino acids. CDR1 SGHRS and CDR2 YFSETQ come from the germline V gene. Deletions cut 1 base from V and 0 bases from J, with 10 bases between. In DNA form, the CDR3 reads TGCGCCAGCAGCTTGAGCGCAGTCATGAACACTGAAGCTTTCTTT. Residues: CASSLSAVMNTEAFF.

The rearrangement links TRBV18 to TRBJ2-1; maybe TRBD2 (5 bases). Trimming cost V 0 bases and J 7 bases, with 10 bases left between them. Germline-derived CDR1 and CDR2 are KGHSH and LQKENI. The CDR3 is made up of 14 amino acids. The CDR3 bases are TGTGCCAGCTCACCACCGGCTAGCCCGAATGAGCAGTTCTTC. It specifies CASSPPASPNEQFF.

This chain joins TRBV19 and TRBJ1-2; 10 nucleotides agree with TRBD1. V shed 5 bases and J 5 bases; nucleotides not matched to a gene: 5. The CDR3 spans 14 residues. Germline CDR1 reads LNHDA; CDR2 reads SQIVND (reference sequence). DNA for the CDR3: TGTGCCAGTAGTGACAGGGGGCAAGGGTATGGCTACACCTTC. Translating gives CASSDRGQGYGYTF.

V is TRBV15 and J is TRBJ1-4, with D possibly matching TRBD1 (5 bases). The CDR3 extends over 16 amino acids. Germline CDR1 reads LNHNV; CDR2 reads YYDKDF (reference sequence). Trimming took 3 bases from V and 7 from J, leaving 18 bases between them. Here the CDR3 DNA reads TGTGCCACCAGCAGGGCCTCAGGGTTAGCGGGTGAAAAACTGTTTTTT. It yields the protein CATSRASGLAGEKLFF.

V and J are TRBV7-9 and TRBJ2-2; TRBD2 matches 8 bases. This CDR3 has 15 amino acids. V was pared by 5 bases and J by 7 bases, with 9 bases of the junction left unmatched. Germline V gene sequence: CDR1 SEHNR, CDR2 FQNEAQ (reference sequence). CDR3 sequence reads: CASSRQRGQGGELFF. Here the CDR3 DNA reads TGTGCCAGCAGCAGACAGCGGGGGCAAGGCGGGGAGCTGTTTTTT. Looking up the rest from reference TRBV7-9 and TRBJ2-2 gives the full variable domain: DTGVSQNPRHKITKRGQNVTFRCDPISEHNRLYWYRQTLGQGPEFLTYFQNEAQLEKSRLLSDRFSAERPKGSFSTLEIQRTEQGDSAMYLCASSRQRGQGGELFFGEGSRLTVL.

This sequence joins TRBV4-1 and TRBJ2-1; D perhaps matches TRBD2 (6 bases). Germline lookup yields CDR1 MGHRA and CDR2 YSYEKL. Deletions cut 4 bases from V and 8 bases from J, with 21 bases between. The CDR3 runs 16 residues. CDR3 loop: CASSRTAGPFIDEQFF. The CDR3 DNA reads TGCGCCAGCAGCCGCACCGCGGGACCCTTCATCGATGAGCAGTTCTTC.

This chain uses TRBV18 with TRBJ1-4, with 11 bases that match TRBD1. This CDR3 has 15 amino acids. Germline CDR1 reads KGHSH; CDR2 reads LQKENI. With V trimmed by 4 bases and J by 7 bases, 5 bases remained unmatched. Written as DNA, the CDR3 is TGTGCCAGCTCACGGACAGGGGGCCCCCTTGAAAAACTGTTTTTT. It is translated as CASSRTGGPLEKLFF.

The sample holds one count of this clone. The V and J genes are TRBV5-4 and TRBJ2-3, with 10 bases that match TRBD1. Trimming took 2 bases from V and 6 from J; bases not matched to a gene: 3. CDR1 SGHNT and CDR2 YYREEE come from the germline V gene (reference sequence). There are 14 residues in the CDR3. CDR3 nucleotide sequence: TGTGCCAGCAGCTTCGGGACAGGGGCGGATACGCAGTATTTT. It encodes CASSFGTGADTQYF.

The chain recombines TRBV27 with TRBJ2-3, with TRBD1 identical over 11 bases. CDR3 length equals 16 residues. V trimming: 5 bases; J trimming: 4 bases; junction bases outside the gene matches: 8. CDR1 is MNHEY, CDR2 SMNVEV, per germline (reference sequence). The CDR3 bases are TGTGCCAGCAGTCCGCCCGGGACAGGGGGACCAGATACGCAGTATTTT. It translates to CASSPPGTGGPDTQYF.

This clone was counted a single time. CDR3 region: CASSLLGGPYTEAFF. In nucleotides, the CDR3 is TGTGCCAGCAGCTTGCTGGGGGGGCCCTACACTGAAGCTTTCTTT. This chain joins TRBV5-5 and TRBJ1-1; tentative D call: TRBD1 (6 bases). This CDR3 is 15 amino acids long. Germline assignment: CDR1 SGHKS and CDR2 YYEKEE (reference sequence). V was trimmed by 1 base and J by 3 bases, leaving 13 bases between them.

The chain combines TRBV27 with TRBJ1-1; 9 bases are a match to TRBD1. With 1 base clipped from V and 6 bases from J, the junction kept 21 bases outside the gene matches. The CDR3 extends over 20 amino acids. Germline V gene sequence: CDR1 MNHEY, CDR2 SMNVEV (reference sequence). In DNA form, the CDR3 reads TGTGCCAGCAGTTTATATTTCCCCCATAGTCCCGCGGACAGGGGACCTGAAGCTTTCTTT. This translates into CASSLYFPHSPADRGPEAFF.